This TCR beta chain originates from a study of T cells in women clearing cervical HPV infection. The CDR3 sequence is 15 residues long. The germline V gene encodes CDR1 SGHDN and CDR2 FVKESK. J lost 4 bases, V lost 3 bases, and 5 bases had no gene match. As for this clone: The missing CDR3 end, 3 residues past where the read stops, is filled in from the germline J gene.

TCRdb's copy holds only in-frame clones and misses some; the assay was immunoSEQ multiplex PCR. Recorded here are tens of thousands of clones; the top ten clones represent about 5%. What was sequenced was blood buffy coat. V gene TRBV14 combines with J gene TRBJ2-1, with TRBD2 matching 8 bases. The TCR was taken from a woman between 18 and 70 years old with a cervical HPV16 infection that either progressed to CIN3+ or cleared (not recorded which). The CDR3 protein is CASSQLQREYNEQFF. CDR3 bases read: TGTGCCAGCAGCCAGCTCCAGCGGGAGTACAATGAG.